This TCR beta chain is drawn from a study of blood T cell repertoires in COVID-19. The overall study: Researchers got acute and convalescent COVID-19 samples from the United States, Italy and Spain. In each case, the material was cDNA or gDNA derived from T cells, B-cell-depleted T cells, or PBMCs.

Per the original methods: The authors estimated nucleated cell counts from reference gene primer amplification. Measured with immunoSEQ multiplex PCR; TCRdb has only the in-frame clones, and not every one. D and trimming were read from the DNA, whereas the V and J calls and clone size are those reported in that table. Altogether fewer than 350,000 clones are present, approximately 90% being singletons, with the ten largest covering roughly 5%. The receptor's source is a middle-aged man with acute or convalescent COVID-19. Sequenced material: peripheral blood.

The CDR3 protein is CATAPSVNTEAFF. The CDR3 DNA is TGTGCCACCGCTCCAAGCGTGAACACTGAAGCTTTCTTT. The V gene is TRBV15, the J gene TRBJ1-1, with D unresolved. Trimming took off 8 bases at V and 0 bases at J, with 10 bases between the two ends. Germline CDR1 and CDR2: LNHNV and YYDKDF (reference sequence). The CDR3 length is 13 residues.